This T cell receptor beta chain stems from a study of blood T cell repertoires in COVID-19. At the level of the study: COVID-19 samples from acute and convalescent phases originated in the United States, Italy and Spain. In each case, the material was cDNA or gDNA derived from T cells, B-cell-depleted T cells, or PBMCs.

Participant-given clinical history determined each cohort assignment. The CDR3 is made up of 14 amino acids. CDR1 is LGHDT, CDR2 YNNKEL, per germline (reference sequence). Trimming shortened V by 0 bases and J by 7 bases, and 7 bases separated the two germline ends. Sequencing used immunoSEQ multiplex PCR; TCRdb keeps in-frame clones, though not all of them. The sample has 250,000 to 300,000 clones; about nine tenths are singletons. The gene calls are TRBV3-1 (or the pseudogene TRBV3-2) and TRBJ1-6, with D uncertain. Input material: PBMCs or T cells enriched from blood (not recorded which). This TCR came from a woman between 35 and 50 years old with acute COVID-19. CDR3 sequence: CASSQDFGNSPLHF. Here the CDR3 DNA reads TGTGCCAGCAGCCAAGACTTCGGGAATTCACCCCTCCACTTT.